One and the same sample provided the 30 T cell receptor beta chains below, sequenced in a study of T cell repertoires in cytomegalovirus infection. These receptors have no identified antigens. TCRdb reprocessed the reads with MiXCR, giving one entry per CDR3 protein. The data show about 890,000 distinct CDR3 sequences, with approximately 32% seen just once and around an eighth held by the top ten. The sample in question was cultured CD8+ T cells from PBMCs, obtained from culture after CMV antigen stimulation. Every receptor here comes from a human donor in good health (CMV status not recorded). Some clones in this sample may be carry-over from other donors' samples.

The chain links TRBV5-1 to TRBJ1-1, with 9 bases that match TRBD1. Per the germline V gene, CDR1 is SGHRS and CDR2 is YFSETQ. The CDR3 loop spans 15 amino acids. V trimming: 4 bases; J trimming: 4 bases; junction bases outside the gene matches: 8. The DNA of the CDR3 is TGCGCCAGCAGCAAAGAGACAGGGGGGACCACTGAAGCTTTCTTT. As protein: CASSKETGGTTEAFF.

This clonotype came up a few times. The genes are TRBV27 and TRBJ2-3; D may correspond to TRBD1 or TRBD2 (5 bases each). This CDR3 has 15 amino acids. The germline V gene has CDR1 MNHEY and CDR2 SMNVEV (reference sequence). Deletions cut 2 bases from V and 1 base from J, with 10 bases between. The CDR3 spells CASSLEGSRTDTQYF. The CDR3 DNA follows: TGTGCCAGCAGTTTAGAGGGGTCACGCACAGATACGCAGTATTTT.

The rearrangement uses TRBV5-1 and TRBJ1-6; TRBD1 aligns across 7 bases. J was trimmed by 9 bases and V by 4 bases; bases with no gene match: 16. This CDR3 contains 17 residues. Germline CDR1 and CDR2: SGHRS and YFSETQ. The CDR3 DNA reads TGCGCCAGCAGCCAGACAGGACAGGCAGAAGCTCTTTCACCCCTCCACTTT. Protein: CASSQTGQAEALSPLHF.

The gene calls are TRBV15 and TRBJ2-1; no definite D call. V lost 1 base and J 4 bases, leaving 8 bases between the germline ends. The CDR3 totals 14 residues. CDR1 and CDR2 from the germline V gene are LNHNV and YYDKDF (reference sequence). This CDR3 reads CATSRGGEYNEQFF. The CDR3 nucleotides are TGTGCCACCAGCAGAGGTGGAGAATACAATGAGCAGTTCTTC.

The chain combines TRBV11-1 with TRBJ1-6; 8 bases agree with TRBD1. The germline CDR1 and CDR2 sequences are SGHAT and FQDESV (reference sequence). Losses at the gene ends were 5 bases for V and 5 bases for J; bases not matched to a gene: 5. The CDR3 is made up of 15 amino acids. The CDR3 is CASSDRDRHNSPLHF. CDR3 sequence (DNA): TGTGCCAGCAGCGACCGGGACAGGCATAATTCACCCCTCCACTTT.

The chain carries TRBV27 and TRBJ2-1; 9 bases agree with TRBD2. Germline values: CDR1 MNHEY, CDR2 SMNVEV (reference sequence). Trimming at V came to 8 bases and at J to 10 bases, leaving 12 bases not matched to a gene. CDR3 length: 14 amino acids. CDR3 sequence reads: CASGGAAGGLEQFF. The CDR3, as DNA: TGTGCCAGCGGGGGGGCCGCGGGGGGGCTCGAGCAGTTCTTC.

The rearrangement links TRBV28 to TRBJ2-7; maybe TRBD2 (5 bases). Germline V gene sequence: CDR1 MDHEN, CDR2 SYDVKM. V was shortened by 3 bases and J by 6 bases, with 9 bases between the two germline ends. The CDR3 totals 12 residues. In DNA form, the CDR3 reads TGTGCCAGCAGTTTTGAGGGTGGCGAGCAGTACGTC. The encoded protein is CASSFEGGEQYV.

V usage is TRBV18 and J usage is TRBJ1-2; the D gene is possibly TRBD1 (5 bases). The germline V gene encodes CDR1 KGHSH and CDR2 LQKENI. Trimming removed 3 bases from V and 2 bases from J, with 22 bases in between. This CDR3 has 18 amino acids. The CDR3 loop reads CASSPYPISDSQNYGYTF. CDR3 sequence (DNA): TGTGCCAGCTCACCTTATCCGATATCTGACAGCCAAAACTATGGCTACACCTTC.

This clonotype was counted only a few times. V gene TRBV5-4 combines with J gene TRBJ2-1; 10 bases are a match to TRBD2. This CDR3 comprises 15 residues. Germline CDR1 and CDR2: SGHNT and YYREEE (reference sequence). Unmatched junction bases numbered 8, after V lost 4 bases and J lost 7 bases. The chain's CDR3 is CASSMQRGGLNEQFF. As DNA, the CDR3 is TGTGCCAGCAGCATGCAGCGGGGGGGCCTTAATGAGCAGTTCTTC.

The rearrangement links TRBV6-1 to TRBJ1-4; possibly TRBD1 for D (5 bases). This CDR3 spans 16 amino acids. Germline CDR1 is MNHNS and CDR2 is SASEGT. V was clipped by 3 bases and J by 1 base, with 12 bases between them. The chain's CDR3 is CASSDPGGETNEKLFF. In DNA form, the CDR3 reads TGTGCCAGCAGTGACCCCGGGGGAGAAACTAATGAAAAACTGTTTTTT.

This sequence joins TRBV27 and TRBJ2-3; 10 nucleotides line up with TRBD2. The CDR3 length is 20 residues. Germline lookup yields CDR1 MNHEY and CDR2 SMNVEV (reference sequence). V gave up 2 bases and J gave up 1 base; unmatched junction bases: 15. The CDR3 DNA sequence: TGTGCCAGCAGTTTAACTCAATCGCCCACCGGGACTAGCGGCACAGATACGCAGTATTTT. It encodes CASSLTQSPTGTSGTDTQYF.

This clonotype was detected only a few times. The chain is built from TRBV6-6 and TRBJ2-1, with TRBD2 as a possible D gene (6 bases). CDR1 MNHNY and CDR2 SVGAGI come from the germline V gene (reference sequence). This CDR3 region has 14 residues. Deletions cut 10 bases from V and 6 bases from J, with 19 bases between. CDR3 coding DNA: TGTGCCATCGCACGGGGGACCCGCGTCAATGAGCAGTTCTTC. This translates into CAIARGTRVNEQFF.

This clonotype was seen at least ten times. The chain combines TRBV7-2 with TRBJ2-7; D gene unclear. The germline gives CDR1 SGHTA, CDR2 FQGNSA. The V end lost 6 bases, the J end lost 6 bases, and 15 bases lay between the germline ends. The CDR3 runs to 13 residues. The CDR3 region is CASSLLGVREQYV. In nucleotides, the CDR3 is TGTGCCAGCAGTCTCCTTGGGGTCCGCGAGCAGTACGTC.

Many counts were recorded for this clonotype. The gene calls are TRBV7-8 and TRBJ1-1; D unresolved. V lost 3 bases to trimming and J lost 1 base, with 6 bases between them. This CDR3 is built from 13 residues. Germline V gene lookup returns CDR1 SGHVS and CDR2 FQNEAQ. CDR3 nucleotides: TGTGCCAGCAGCTTGGCCCCGAACACTGAAGCTTTCTTT. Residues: CASSLAPNTEAFF.

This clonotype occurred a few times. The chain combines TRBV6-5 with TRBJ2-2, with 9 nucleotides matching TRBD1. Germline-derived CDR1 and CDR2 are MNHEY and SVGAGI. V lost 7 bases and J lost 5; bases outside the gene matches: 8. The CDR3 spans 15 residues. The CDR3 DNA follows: TGTGCCAGCACCCTGGGGACAGGGAGGACCGGGGAGCTGTTTTTT. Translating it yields CASTLGTGRTGELFF.

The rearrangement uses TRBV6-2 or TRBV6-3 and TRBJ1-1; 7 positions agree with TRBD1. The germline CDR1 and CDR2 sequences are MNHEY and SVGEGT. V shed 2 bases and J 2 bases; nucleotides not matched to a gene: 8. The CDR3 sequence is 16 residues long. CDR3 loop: CASSYRAQGDNTEAFF. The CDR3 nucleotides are TGTGCCAGCAGTTACCGCGCCCAGGGGGACAACACTGAAGCTTTCTTT.

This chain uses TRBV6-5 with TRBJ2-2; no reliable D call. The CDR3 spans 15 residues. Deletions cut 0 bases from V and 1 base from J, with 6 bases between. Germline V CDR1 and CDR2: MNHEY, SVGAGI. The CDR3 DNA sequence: TGTGCCAGCAGTTACTCGCCAAGGAACACCGGGGAGCTGTTTTTT. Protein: CASSYSPRNTGELFF.

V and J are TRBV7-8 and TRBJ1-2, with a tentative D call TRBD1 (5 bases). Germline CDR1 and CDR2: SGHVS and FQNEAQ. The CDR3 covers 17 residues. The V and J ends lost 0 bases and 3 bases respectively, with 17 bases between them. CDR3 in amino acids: CASSLARSPGEDYGYTF. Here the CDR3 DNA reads TGTGCCAGCAGCTTAGCGCGTTCTCCGGGGGAGGACTATGGCTACACCTTC.

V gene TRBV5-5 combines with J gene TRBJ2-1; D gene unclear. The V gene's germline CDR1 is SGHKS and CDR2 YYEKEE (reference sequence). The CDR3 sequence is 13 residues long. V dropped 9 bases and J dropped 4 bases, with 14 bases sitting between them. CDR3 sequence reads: CATTSGGYNEQFF. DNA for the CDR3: TGTGCCACCACGTCGGGTGGATACAATGAGCAGTTCTTC.

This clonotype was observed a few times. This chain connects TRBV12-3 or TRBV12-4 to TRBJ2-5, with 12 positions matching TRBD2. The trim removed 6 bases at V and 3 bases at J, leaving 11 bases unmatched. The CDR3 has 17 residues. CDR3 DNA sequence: TGTGCCAGCAGCCCCGAGTGGAGGACTAGCGGGGAAGAGACCCAGTACTTC. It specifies CASSPEWRTSGEETQYF.

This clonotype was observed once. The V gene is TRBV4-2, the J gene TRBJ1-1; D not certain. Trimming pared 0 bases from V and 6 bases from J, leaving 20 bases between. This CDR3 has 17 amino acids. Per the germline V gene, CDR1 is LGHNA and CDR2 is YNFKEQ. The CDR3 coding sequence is TGTGCCAGCAGCCAAGAAGACCTTGGGGTTATTAGCGCTGAAGCTTTCTTT. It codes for CASSQEDLGVISAEAFF.

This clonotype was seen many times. The CDR3 DNA sequence: TGTGCCAGCAGCCCTAATCCTGGACAGTACAATGAGCAGTTCTTC. Its protein is CASSPNPGQYNEQFF. The chain couples TRBV5-5 to TRBJ2-1; tentative D call: TRBD1 (6 bases). The germline V gene encodes CDR1 SGHKS and CDR2 YYEKEE (reference sequence). The CDR3 contains 15 residues. V lost 4 bases and J lost 4, with 15 bases in between.

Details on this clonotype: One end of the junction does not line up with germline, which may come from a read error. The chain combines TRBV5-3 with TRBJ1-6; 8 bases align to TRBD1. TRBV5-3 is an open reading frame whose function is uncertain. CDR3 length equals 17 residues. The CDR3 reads CASSSVVRTGKTSPLHF. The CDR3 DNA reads TGTGCCAGCAGCTCCGTTGTGCGGACAGGGAAGACTTCACCCCTCCACTTT.

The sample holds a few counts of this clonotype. DNA of the CDR3: TGTGCTAGTGGGCCCGCCGGGACAGGGTTCTACGAGCAGTACTTC. Translated: CASGPAGTGFYEQYF. The chain is built from TRBV12-5 and TRBJ2-7; 9 bases map to TRBD1. The junction had 9 bases not matched to a gene; V was cut back by 6 bases and J by 3 bases. The CDR3 loop spans 15 amino acids. The germline V gene has CDR1 LGHNT and CDR2 FRNRAP.

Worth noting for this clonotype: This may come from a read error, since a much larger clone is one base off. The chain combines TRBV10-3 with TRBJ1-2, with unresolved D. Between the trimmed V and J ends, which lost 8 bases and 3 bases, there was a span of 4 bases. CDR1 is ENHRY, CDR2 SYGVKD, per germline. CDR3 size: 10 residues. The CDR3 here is CAIGDYGYTF. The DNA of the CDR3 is TGTGCCATCGGGGACTATGGCTACACCTTC.

CDR3 nucleotide sequence: TGTGCCAGCAAGGCGGACAGGGGGCGAAATCAGCCCCAGCATTTT. Its protein product is CASKADRGRNQPQHF. The genes are TRBV2 and TRBJ1-5; 11 bases match TRBD1. Germline lookup yields CDR1 SNHLY and CDR2 FYNNEI. The V gene end was trimmed by 7 bases and the J gene end by 4 bases; junction bases not matched to a gene: 6. The CDR3 has 15 amino acids.

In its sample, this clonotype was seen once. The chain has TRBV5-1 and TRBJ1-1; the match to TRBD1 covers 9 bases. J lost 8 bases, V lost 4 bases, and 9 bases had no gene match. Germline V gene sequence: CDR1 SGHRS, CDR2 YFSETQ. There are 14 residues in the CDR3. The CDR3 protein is CASSTGQGMGEAFF. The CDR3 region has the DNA TGCGCCAGCAGCACGGGACAGGGAATGGGAGAAGCTTTCTTT.

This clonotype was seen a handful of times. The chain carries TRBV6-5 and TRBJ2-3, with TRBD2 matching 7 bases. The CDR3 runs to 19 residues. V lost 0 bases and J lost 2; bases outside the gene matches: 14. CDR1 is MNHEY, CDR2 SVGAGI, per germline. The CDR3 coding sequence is TGTGCCAGCAGTTACTCGATACCAGCGGGGAGCCCCCTCACAGATACGCAGTATTTT. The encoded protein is CASSYSIPAGSPLTDTQYF.

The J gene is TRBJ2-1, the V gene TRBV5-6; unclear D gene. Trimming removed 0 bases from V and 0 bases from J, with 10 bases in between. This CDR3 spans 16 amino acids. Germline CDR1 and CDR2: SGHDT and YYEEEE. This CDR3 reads CASSLDGDYSYNEQFF. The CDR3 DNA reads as TGTGCCAGCAGCTTGGATGGGGATTACTCCTACAATGAGCAGTTCTTC.

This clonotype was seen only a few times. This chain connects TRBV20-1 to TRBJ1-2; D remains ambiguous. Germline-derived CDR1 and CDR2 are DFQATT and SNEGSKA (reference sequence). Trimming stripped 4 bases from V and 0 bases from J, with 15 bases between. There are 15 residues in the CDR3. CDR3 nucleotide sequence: TGCAGTGCTACGCCCTTGGACGGAGCTAACTATGGCTACACCTTC. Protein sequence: CSATPLDGANYGYTF.